The TCR beta chain described here comes from a study of blood T cell repertoires in COVID-19 (dated by TCRdb to the early 2020s). For the wider study: Samples covering the acute and convalescent phases of COVID-19 were provided by collaborators in the United States, Italy and Spain. The prospective study material was composed of cDNA or gDNA derived from T cells, B-cell-depleted T cells, or PBMCs. The dataset comprised deeply sampled blood TCRbeta repertoires from subjects exposed to, actively infected with, or recovered from COVID-19. The repertoires were made available in a free public database intended to serve as a resource for research on the immune response to SARS-CoV-2. The samples were drawn from the first 160 participants of the ongoing ImmuneRACE study and from some 1,300 subjects provided by 6 global collaborators. The sample metadata nearly always contained a de-identified subject ID, COVID-19 status, age in years and sex. HLA class I and class II types, where available, came from metadata supplied by the sample provider rather than from assay-based typing.

Unmatched junction bases come to 9, with V trimmed by 5 bases and J by 3 bases. Sequences SNHLY (CDR1) and FYNNEI (CDR2) are obtained from the germline V gene. The CDR3 has 16 amino acids, counting the end cysteine and phenylalanine. Only the CDR3 part of the read is kept: 48 bases, read in frame from the first base. The research as a whole found: The quantity of clinical and demographic metadata differed by source and by participant and was supplied without curation.

In the case of this clone: The antigen it binds to is not known. Within one base of it there is no much larger clone, and no base qualities were kept.

The immunoSEQ Assay, a bias-controlled multiplex PCR, was used to amplify TCRbeta CDR3 regions from genomic DNA. Per the source publication's procedure: Nucleated cell counts per sample were estimated from amplification of reference gene primers within the assay. Sequence reads were collapsed and filtered to measure the absolute abundance of every unique TCRbeta CDR3 rearrangement. For each sample, productive Simpson clonality was calculated as the square root of Simpson's diversity index over productive rearrangements. Here the immuneACCESS table is served through TCRdb, limited to in-frame sequences with V and J called. Missing clones are a known gap in these copies; in checked studies unresolved V genes cover under half, and the rest lacks a known reason. D and trimming were read from the DNA, whereas the V and J calls and clone size are those reported in that table. The sample table shows roughly 310,000 clones, and 85% to 90% are seen once. 3.5% to 4.5% of the sample is taken by the ten largest.

Each collaborating institution followed its own protocols to collect whole blood in K2EDTA tubes. For TCRbeta analysis, collaborators shipped samples in one of three forms: frozen whole blood, isolated PBMCs, or DNA extracted from either of those sample types. The TCR was taken from a woman aged 45 to 65 with active or convalescent COVID-19. Recombination linked TRBV2 to TRBJ2-5; 10 bases in the junction line up with TRBD2. The specimen sequenced was peripheral blood. At the DNA level, the sequence is TGTGCCAGCAGTACTCGACTAGCGGGCGTAGAAGAGACCCAGTACTTC. This is translated as CASSTRLAGVEETQYF.